These 6 T cell receptor beta chains originate from one sample sequenced in a study of T-cell memory formation after mild COVID-19. TCRdb reanalysed the 5' RACE reads using MiXCR and keeps one entry per CDR3 protein. The table records about 340,000 distinct CDR3 sequences, roughly 15% of them present only once. The sequenced sample consisted of PBMCs or a T cell subset sorted from them (not recorded which). Every receptor here comes from a man aged 18 to 35 who had mild COVID-19 (a few samples of this study predate the infection). Cell type and time point are not known.

This clonotype turned up a few times. This chain uses TRBV6-2 or TRBV6-3 with TRBJ1-4; D is undetermined. CDR3 length equals 14 residues. V lost 6 bases, J lost 7 bases, and 15 bases lay in between. The germline V gene has CDR1 MNHEY and CDR2 SVGEGT. The CDR3 here is CASSLQLGVEKLFF. In DNA, the CDR3 is TGTGCCAGCAGCCTCCAACTCGGTGTTGAAAAACTGTTTTTT.

V is TRBV20-1 and J is TRBJ2-2; D is possibly TRBD2 (6 bases). Per germline, CDR1 DFQATT and CDR2 SNEGSKA (reference sequence). CDR3 length: 13 amino acids. V shed 4 bases and J shed 6 bases, with 12 bases lying between them. CDR3 sequence (DNA): TGCAGTGCTACTAGCGTTAACGCCGGGGAGCTGTTTTTT. Protein: CSATSVNAGELFF.

CDR3 in DNA: TGCGCCAGCAGCCAAGATCCGGGCGCGAGCTCTGGAAACACCATATATTTT. Translating it yields CASSQDPGASSGNTIYF. J is TRBJ1-3 and V is TRBV4-1; D not certain. The germline V and J ends were trimmed by 0 bases and 0 bases, with 12 bases remaining between them. The length of the CDR3 is 17 residues. Germline CDR1 reads MGHRA; CDR2 reads YSYEKL.

There are a few counts of this clonotype. The DNA is left out, because the CDR3 cannot be placed on it with certainty; the CDR3 is given as TCRdb lists it. V gene TRBV21-1 combines with J gene TRBJ2-3; TRBD1 is the table's D call and was not checked against the DNA. TRBV21-1 is a documented pseudogene. The CDR3 is 15 amino acids in total, end residues counted. This CDR3 reads CASSKVAGGTDTQYF.

The chain uses TRBV12-5 and TRBJ1-2, with 8 positions matching TRBD1. Germline V lookup: CDR1 LGHNT, CDR2 FRNRAP. This CDR3 is 17 amino acids long. The junction had 11 bases not matched to a gene; V was cut back by 0 bases and J by 5 bases. The CDR3 spells CASGLVPRTGGRYGYTF. The DNA for the CDR3 is TGTGCTAGTGGTTTGGTACCCCGCACAGGGGGTCGGTATGGCTACACCTTC.

V is TRBV6-5 and J is TRBJ1-5; the D gene is possibly TRBD1 (6 bases). Trimming stripped 0 bases from V and 6 bases from J, with 9 bases between. The germline gives CDR1 MNHEY, CDR2 SVGAGI. The CDR3 is 14 amino acids. The CDR3 region is CASSYSAGVQPQHF. The CDR3 DNA sequence: TGTGCCAGCAGTTACTCTGCAGGGGTTCAGCCCCAGCATTTT.